The 4 T cell receptor beta chains presented below share a single source sample, sequenced in a study of T-cell memory formation after mild COVID-19. TCRdb re-called the 5' RACE reads through MiXCR, storing one row per CDR3 protein. The sample has about 90,000 distinct CDR3 sequences, around 15% seen once. Sequenced sample: PBMCs or a T cell subset sorted from them (not recorded which). The receptors were gathered from a man between 18 and 35 years old who had mild COVID-19 (a few samples of this study predate the infection). Cell type and time point are not known.

This clonotype was seen more than once but under ten times. The J gene is TRBJ1-2, the V gene TRBV5-1, with D uncertain. V shed 5 bases and J shed 7 bases, with 27 bases lying between them. Germline V lookup: CDR1 SGHRS, CDR2 YFSETQ. The CDR3 totals 17 residues. The CDR3 protein is CASSPPRSGLQYGGYTF. In DNA, the CDR3 is TGCGCCAGCAGTCCCCCACGGTCGGGTCTTCAGTACGGTGGCTACACCTTC.

The chain joins TRBV7-2 to TRBJ2-3; D possibly corresponds to TRBD2 (5 bases). Trimming cost V 2 bases and J 7 bases, with 22 bases left between them. The CDR3 is 17 amino acids. Germline CDR1 reads SGHTA; CDR2 reads FQGNSA. The CDR3 spells CASSLSRGEPDGNTQYF. DNA of the CDR3: TGTGCCAGCAGCTTAAGTCGGGGAGAGCCCGACGGAAATACGCAGTATTTT.

This clonotype showed up many times. This chain links TRBV7-9 with TRBJ1-1, with 9 nucleotides matching TRBD1. Losses at the gene ends were 5 bases for V and 5 bases for J; bases not matched to a gene: 12. Germline V gene lookup returns CDR1 SEHNR and CDR2 FQNEAQ (reference sequence). CDR3 length equals 16 residues. This chain's CDR3 is CASSLITGGSRTEAFF. CDR3 nucleotide sequence: TGTGCCAGCAGCCTTATAACAGGGGGCTCCCGGACTGAAGCTTTCTTT.

This clonotype was found a few times. CDR3 nucleotides: TGTGCCAGCACCCCGTTAGGGCCTAATTCACCCCTCCACTTT. It is translated as CASTPLGPNSPLHF. The rearrangement uses TRBV27 and TRBJ1-6, with D hard to call. V lost 7 bases and J 6 bases, leaving 13 bases between the germline ends. This CDR3 spans 14 amino acids. Germline V gene data show CDR1 as MNHEY and CDR2 as SMNVEV (reference sequence).